Following are 27 T cell receptor beta chains from one sample sequenced in a study of T cells in women clearing cervical HPV infection (dated by TCRdb to the late 2010s). Libraries came from the immunoSEQ multiplex PCR assay. TCRdb took over this immuneACCESS table, retaining in-frame rearrangements with V and J assigned. Such tables are incomplete; in checked studies, under half of the missing clones stem from an unresolved V gene, and the remainder is unexplained. The record for this sample contains under 50,000 clones. The top ten hold roughly 5.2% of the sample. The specimen was blood buffy coat. Receptors were obtained from a woman aged 18 to 75 with a cervical HPV16 infection that either progressed to CIN3+ or cleared (not recorded which).

Concerning this clone itself: The read ends 3 residues early relative to the CDR3; the germline J gene fills the gap. The rearrangement uses TRBV4-2 and TRBJ2-2, with D hard to call. This CDR3 contains 15 residues. Trimming took 1 base from V and 1 from J, leaving 7 bases between them. CDR1 is LGHNA, CDR2 YNFKEQ, per germline. CDR3 region: CASSQVRGNTGELFF. The covered CDR3 bases are TGTGCCAGCAGCCAAGTCCGCGGGAACACCGGGGAG.

A word on this clone: Read data end 3 residues before the CDR3 end; the end is taken from the germline J gene. V usage is TRBV19 and J usage is TRBJ1-3; TRBD1 is a possible D gene (6 bases). Germline V gene data show CDR1 as LNHDA and CDR2 as SQIVND (reference sequence). The CDR3 extends over 15 amino acids. V was clipped by 8 bases and J by 0 bases, with 14 bases between them. The CDR3 region is CASHQRGSSGNTIYF. The CDR3 DNA, read in part, is TGTGCCAGTCATCAAAGGGGGAGCTCTGGAAACACC.

About this clone: The read stops 3 residues short of the end of the CDR3; the missing end is completed from the germline J gene. The rearrangement uses TRBV30 and TRBJ2-7; maybe TRBD1 (6 bases). V lost 0 bases and J 2 bases, leaving 11 bases between the germline ends. Germline V gene sequence: CDR1 GTSNPN, CDR2 SVGIG (reference sequence). The CDR3 runs 14 residues. CDR3 protein: CAWSVTRGPYEQYF. The sequenced CDR3 bases are TGTGCCTGGAGTGTAACCAGGGGACCCTACGAG.

For this clone: The read ends 3 residues before the CDR3 terminus; that terminus is restored from the germline J gene. J is TRBJ1-2 and V is TRBV5-1, with TRBD1 as a possible D gene (5 bases). The CDR3 runs to 13 residues. Germline V lookup: CDR1 SGHRS, CDR2 YFSETQ. CDR3 DNA (partial): TGCGCCAGCAGCTTGGCCGGGGGTGAGGGC. Translated: CASSLAGGEG. Given in full, the CDR3 is CASSLAGGEGYTF.

Concerning this clone itself: The read halts 3 residues ahead of the CDR3 end, with the missing end drawn from the germline J gene. V is TRBV7-8 and J is TRBJ2-3, with D hard to call. The germline V gene encodes CDR1 SGHVS and CDR2 FQNEAQ. The CDR3 consists of 17 residues. CDR3 sequence reads: CASSLDVRLNSNQPQYF. The sequenced CDR3 bases are TGTGCCAGCAGCTTAGATGTGCGGCTTAATAGCAATCAGCCG.

A note on this clone: The read terminates 3 residues before the CDR3 end, so the remaining end is supplied by the germline J gene. The chain has TRBV7-8 and TRBJ2-4; no firm D call. Germline V CDR1 and CDR2: SGHVS, FQNEAQ. The CDR3 is 16 amino acids. CDR3 loop: CASSLALGSSIYGQYF. CDR3 DNA, as far as it was read: TGTGCCAGCAGCTTAGCTTTGGGCAGCTCTATCTATGGT.

Comment on this clone: The read ends 3 residues before the CDR3 terminus; that terminus is restored from the germline J gene. The chain joins TRBV2 to TRBJ1-3; D is undetermined. The germline V gene encodes CDR1 SNHLY and CDR2 FYNNEI. This CDR3 spans 15 amino acids. With 7 bases removed from V and 0 bases from J, the gap between germline ends came to 13 bases. CDR3 region: CASIPAGRSGNTIYF. The part of the CDR3 DNA that was read is TGTGCCAGCATCCCTGCCGGTCGCTCTGGAAACACC.

On this clone itself: A read error may account for a junction end that differs from germline. The read finishes 3 residues shy of the CDR3 end, and the germline J gene is used to complete it. This chain connects TRBV4-2 to TRBJ1-1; the match to TRBD1 covers 10 bases. From germline, CDR1 is LGHNA and CDR2 YNFKEQ. The CDR3 runs to 16 residues. CDR3 residues: CASSLTGQGFYTEAFF. The sequenced part of the CDR3 DNA is TGCGCCAGCAGCCTTACGGGACAGGGGTTTTACACTGAA.

To note about this clone: The CDR3 is cut off 3 residues early in the read; its end comes from the germline J gene. The rearrangement links TRBV19 to TRBJ2-2; 10 nucleotides match TRBD1. J lost 0 bases, V lost 1 base, and 2 bases had no gene match. Germline lookup yields CDR1 LNHDA and CDR2 SQIVND (reference sequence). The CDR3 runs 17 residues. CDR3: CASSIVGTGANTGELFF. CDR3 DNA (partial): TGTGCCAGTAGTATAGTGGGGACAGGGGCGAACACCGGGGAG.

Turning to this clone: The read gets to within 3 residues of the CDR3 end, and the germline J gene fills in the rest. J is TRBJ2-3 and V is TRBV11-2; D is undetermined. Germline CDR1 SGHAT, CDR2 FQNNGV. Trimming removed 5 bases from V and 6 bases from J, with 9 bases in between. CDR3 size: 12 residues. This CDR3 is CASSPDLDTQYF. CDR3 DNA (partial): TGTGCCAGCAGCCCAGATCTGGATACG.

A note on this clone: The read stops 3 residues short of the end of the CDR3; the missing end is completed from the germline J gene. The chain uses TRBV29-1 and TRBJ2-7; TRBD1 might be the D (8 bases). This CDR3 comprises 15 residues. Germline values: CDR1 SQVTM, CDR2 ANQGSEA. Trimming took 5 bases from V and 3 from J, leaving 20 bases between them. CDR3 DNA, as far as it was read: TGCAGCGTTACCGGGGGGACAGACAGGGGCTACGAG. It yields the protein CSVTGGTDRGYE. The whole CDR3 sequence reads CSVTGGTDRGYEQYF.

To note about this clone: The read falls 3 residues short of the CDR3 end, and the missing part is taken from the germline J gene. The J gene is TRBJ2-4, the V gene TRBV24-1; TRBD2 might be the D (7 bases). This CDR3 contains 17 residues. Germline CDR1 and CDR2: KGHDR and SFDVKD. V was clipped by 4 bases and J by 3 bases, with 18 bases between them. CDR3 in amino acids: CATSEPRGAQRKNIQYF. The CDR3 bases that were read are TGTGCCACCAGTGAGCCTCGGGGGGCGCAACGCAAAAACATT.

Worth noting for this clone: The read terminates 3 residues before the CDR3 end, so the remaining end is supplied by the germline J gene. This chain joins TRBV28 and TRBJ1-1; D is possibly TRBD1 (6 bases). Trimming took off 4 bases at V and 1 base at J, with 10 bases between the two ends. This CDR3 is 14 amino acids long. Germline V CDR1 and CDR2: MDHEN, SYDVKM. CDR3 region: CASSSSDRNTEAFF. The DNA read from the CDR3 is TGTGCCAGCAGTTCCTCGGACAGGAACACTGAA.

In the case of this clone: The CDR3 extends 3 residues past the end of the read, so its final part is completed from the germline J gene. The chain employs TRBV2 and TRBJ1-2, with a possible D match to TRBD1 (5 bases). Germline lookup yields CDR1 SNHLY and CDR2 FYNNEI. The CDR3 has 19 residues. CDR3 protein: CASSVVGLAGPPSYNDYTF. CDR3 DNA (partial): TGTGCCAGCAGTGTCGTGGGACTAGCGGGACCACCCTCCTACAATGAC.

Details on this clone: The CDR3 goes on 3 residues after the read ends, and that part is filled in from the germline J gene. V and J are TRBV5-4 and TRBJ2-1; 8 bases are a match to TRBD1. The CDR3 consists of 15 residues. Germline values: CDR1 SGHNT, CDR2 YYREEE (reference sequence). The V gene end was trimmed by 0 bases and the J gene end by 8 bases; junction bases not matched to a gene: 7. The CDR3 bases that were read are TGTGCCAGCAGCTTGGTTGGGACAGGACTCGATGAG. Translated: CASSLVGTGLDE. The whole CDR3 region reads CASSLVGTGLDEQFF.

Details on this clone: The CDR3 extends 3 residues past the end of the read, so its final part is completed from the germline J gene. The gene calls are TRBV19 and TRBJ1-1, with 8 bases aligning to TRBD1. There are 13 residues in the CDR3. CDR1 is LNHDA and CDR2 is SQIVND in the germline V gene (reference sequence). The CDR3 DNA, read in part, is TGTGCCAGTAGTTCCAGCGGACAGGGTCTA. It encodes CASSSSGQGL. The whole CDR3 reads CASSSSGQGLAFF.

In the case of this clone: From the germline J gene comes the end of the CDR3, since the read stops 3 residues before it. This sequence joins TRBV19 and TRBJ1-1; a weak D match, TRBD1 (6 bases). Germline V CDR1 and CDR2: LNHDA, SQIVND (reference sequence). Trimming left V 6 bases short and J 6 bases short, with 11 bases between. The CDR3 is 12 residues long. CDR3 DNA (partial): TGTGCCAGTAGAGGAGGGGGGGCTGAA. Protein sequence: CASRGGGAE. The entire CDR3 protein reads CASRGGGAEAFF.

With regard to this clone: The read finishes 3 residues shy of the CDR3 end, and the germline J gene is used to complete it. The V call is TRBV20-1, the J call TRBJ2-7; D ambiguous. The CDR3 runs 11 residues. V dropped 5 bases and J dropped 0 bases, with 5 bases sitting between them. Germline CDR1 reads DFQATT; CDR2 reads SNEGSKA (reference sequence). CDR3 DNA (partial): TGCAGTGCTCAAATCTCCTACGAG. It specifies CSAQISYE. The entire CDR3 sequence reads CSAQISYEQYF.

Details on this clone: The CDR3 end falls 3 residues outside the read, so it is completed with the germline J gene. Other DNA sequences in this sample translate to the same CDR3. The rearrangement links TRBV2 to TRBJ1-3, with a possible D match to TRBD1 (5 bases). This CDR3 spans 16 amino acids. Germline assignment: CDR1 SNHLY and CDR2 FYNNEI. The ends were cut back, 9 bases at V and 2 bases at J, with 20 bases in the middle. The covered CDR3 bases are TGTGCCAGTTGGAACGGACAAAGATATACTGGAAACACC. This gives the protein CASWNGQRYTGNT. The whole CDR3 sequence reads CASWNGQRYTGNTIYF.

Remarks on this clone: The read ends 3 residues before the CDR3 terminus; that terminus is restored from the germline J gene. V is TRBV27 and J is TRBJ1-4; D might be TRBD1 (5 bases). The CDR3 runs to 16 residues. Germline V CDR1 and CDR2: MNHEY, SMNVEV (reference sequence). V dropped 6 bases and J dropped 0 bases, with 14 bases sitting between them. The CDR3: CASRSHQGATNEKLFF. The sequenced part of the CDR3 DNA is TGTGCCAGCAGAAGTCATCAGGGAGCAACTAATGAAAAA.

To note about this clone: Read sequence stops 3 residues before the CDR3 end, and the germline J gene provides the missing end. The chain couples TRBV30 to TRBJ1-5, with D possibly matching TRBD1 (5 bases). V dropped 2 bases and J dropped 5 bases, with 13 bases sitting between them. Germline values: CDR1 GTSNPN, CDR2 SVGIG (reference sequence). There are 14 residues in the CDR3. The covered CDR3 bases are TGTGCCTGGAGTCCAAAGGGGAGAGATCAGCCC. Protein sequence: CAWSPKGRDQP. The entire CDR3 is CAWSPKGRDQPQHF.

Comments on this clone: The DNA ends 3 residues before the CDR3 does, and the rest of the CDR3 is filled in from the germline J gene. The chain has TRBV7-2 and TRBJ1-5, with D maybe TRBD1 (5 bases). The CDR3 is made up of 15 amino acids. Between the trimmed V and J ends, which lost 5 bases and 0 bases, there was a span of 11 bases. The germline CDR1 and CDR2 sequences are SGHTA and FQGNSA. CDR3 sequence reads: CASSLGASSNQPQHF. The sequenced part of the CDR3 DNA is TGTGCCAGCAGCCTAGGGGCCTCTAGCAATCAGCCC.

Comments on this clone: The read comes to an end 3 residues before the CDR3 does, leaving the germline J gene to fill in the end. The genes are TRBV19 and TRBJ1-4; possible D gene TRBD1, 5 bases. The CDR3 runs to 15 residues. Germline V gene lookup returns CDR1 LNHDA and CDR2 SQIVND (reference sequence). Trimming shortened V by 7 bases and J by 10 bases, and 22 bases separated the two germline ends. Partial CDR3 DNA: TGTGCCAGTAAGGCTTCGTCGGGCAGTCAGGGAAAA. Translated: CASKASSGSQGK. The full CDR3 reads CASKASSGSQGKLFF.

As for this clone: Sequencing ends 3 residues short of the CDR3 end; the germline J gene provides the rest. The rearrangement links TRBV20-1 to TRBJ1-2; TRBD1 is a possible D gene (5 bases). The V end was cut by 6 bases, the J end by 4 bases, with 12 bases between. The length of the CDR3 is 12 residues. Germline V gives CDR1 DFQATT, CDR2 SNEGSKA (reference sequence). CDR3 loop: CSAGTGAYGYTF. The sequenced part of the CDR3 DNA is TGCAGTGCGGGCACTGGGGCCTATGGC.

Comments on this clone: The CDR3 is cut off 3 residues early in the read; its end comes from the germline J gene. The chain links TRBV18 to TRBJ1-4; D perhaps matches TRBD1 (6 bases). Trimming removed 8 bases at V and 0 bases at J, with 10 bases between. Germline V gene sequence: CDR1 KGHSH, CDR2 LQKENI. The CDR3 totals 14 residues. This CDR3 is CASRDIATNEKLFF. The covered CDR3 bases are TGTGCCAGCCGGGACATCGCAACTAATGAAAAA.

Worth noting for this clone: The read terminates 3 residues ahead of where the CDR3 ends, so the germline J gene completes it. V gene TRBV7-8 combines with J gene TRBJ2-4; D uncertain. Germline V gives CDR1 SGHVS, CDR2 FQNEAQ. This CDR3 is built from 11 residues. CDR3 bases read: TGTGCCAGCAGCTTCCTAGAGACT. Translated: CASSFLET. The whole CDR3 protein reads CASSFLETQYF.

Worth noting for this clone: Read sequence stops 3 residues before the CDR3 end, and the germline J gene provides the missing end. The chain couples TRBV20-1 to TRBJ1-2, with D perhaps matching TRBD1 (5 bases). Germline CDR1 is DFQATT and CDR2 is SNEGSKA (reference sequence). V was clipped by 0 bases and J by 7 bases, with 9 bases between them. This CDR3 is built from 12 residues. The CDR3 loop reads CSARDNQGGYTF. Partial CDR3 DNA: TGCAGTGCTAGAGATAACCAGGGTGGC.